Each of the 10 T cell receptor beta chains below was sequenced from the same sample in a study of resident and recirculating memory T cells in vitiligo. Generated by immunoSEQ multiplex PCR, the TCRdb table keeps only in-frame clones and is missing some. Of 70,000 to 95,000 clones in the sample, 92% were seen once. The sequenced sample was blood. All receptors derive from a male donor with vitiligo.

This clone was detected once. This CDR3 is CASSSGQGGGYGYTF. CDR3 DNA: TGTGCCAGCAGTTCCGGACAGGGGGGGGGCTATGGCTACACCTTC. This chain connects TRBV28 to TRBJ1-2, with 10 bases fitting TRBD1. After removal of 4 bases from V and 4 bases from J, the junction contained 6 bases not matched to a gene. The CDR3 is 15 amino acids. Germline V gives CDR1 MDHEN, CDR2 SYDVKM.

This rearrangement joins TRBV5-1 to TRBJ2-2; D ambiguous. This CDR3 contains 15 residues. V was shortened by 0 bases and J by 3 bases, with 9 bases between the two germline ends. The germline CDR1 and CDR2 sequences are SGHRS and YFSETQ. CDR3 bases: TGCGCCAGCAGCTTGGGTCCTACCTACACCGGGGAGCTGTTTTTT. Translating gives CASSLGPTYTGELFF.

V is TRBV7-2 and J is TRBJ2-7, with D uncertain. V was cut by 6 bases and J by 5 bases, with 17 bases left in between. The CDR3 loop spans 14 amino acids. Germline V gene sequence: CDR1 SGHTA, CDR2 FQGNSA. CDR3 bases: TGTGCCAGCAGGCGCATTACCCTATTCCACGAGCAGTACTTC. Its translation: CASRRITLFHEQYF.

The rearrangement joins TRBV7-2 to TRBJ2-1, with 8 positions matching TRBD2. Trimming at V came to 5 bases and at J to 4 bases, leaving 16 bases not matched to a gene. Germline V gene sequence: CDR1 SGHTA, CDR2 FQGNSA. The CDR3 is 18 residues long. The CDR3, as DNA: TGTGCCAGCAGCGCCGTTCGAATGGCGGGGGGACTTTACAATGAGCAGTTCTTC. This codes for CASSAVRMAGGLYNEQFF.

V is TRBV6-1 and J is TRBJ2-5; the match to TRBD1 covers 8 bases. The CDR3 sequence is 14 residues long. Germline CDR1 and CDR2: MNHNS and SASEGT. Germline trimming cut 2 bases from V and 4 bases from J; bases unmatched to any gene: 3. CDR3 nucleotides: TGTGCCAGCAGTGAACCACAGGGGGGAGAGACCCAGTACTTC. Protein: CASSEPQGGETQYF.

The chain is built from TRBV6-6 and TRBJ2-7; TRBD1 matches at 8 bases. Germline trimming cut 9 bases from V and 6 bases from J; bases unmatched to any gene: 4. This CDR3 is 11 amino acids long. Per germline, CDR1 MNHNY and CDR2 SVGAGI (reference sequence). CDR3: CASTGGREQYF. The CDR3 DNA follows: TGTGCCAGTACAGGGGGACGCGAGCAGTACTTC.

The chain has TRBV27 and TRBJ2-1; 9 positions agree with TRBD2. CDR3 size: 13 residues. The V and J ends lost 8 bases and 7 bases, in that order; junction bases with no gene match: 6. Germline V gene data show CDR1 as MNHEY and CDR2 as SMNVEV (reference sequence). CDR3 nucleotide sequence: TGTGCCAGCGGGGCGGGAGGGCCGAATGAGCAGTTCTTC. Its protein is CASGAGGPNEQFF.

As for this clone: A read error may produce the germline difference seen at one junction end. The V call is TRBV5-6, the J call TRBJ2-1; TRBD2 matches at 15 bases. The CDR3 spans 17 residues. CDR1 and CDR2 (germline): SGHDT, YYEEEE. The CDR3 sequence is CASSLGTSGRAYHEQFF. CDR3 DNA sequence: TGTGCCAGCAGCTTGGGGACTAGCGGGAGGGCCTACCATGAGCAGTTCTTC.

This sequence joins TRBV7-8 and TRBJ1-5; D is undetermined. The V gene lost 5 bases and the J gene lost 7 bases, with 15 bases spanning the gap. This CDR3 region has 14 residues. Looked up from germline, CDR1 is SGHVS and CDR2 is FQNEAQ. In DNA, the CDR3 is TGTGCCAGCAGCCCCGATCGGGTGTACCAGCCCCAGCATTTT. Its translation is CASSPDRVYQPQHF.

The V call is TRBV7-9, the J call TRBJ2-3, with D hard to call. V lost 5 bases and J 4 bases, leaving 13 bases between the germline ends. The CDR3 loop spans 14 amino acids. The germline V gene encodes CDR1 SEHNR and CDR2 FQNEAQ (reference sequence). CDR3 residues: CASSPSFGSDTQYF. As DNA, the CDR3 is TGTGCCAGCAGCCCCAGTTTCGGGTCAGATACGCAGTATTTT.